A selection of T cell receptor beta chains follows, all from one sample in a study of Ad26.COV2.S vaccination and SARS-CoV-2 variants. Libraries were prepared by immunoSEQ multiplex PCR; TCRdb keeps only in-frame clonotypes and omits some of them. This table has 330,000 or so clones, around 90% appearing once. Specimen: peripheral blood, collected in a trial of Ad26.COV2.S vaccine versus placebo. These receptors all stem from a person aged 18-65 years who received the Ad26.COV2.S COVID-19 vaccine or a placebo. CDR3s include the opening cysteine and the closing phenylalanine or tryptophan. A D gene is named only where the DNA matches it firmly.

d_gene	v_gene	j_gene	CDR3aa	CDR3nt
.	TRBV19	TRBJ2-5	CASGEEYQETQYF	TGTGCCTCCGGGGAGGAGTACCAAGAGACCCAGTACTTC
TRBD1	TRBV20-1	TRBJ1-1	CSASPFSTGMNTEAFF	TGCAGTGCTAGTCCGTTCTCGACAGGGATGAACACTGAAGCTTTCTTT
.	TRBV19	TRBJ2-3	CASSITADTQYF	TGTGCCAGTAGTATAACGGCAGATACGCAGTATTTT
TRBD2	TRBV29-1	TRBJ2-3	CSVEGVAGGGTDTQYF	TGCAGCGTCGAAGGGGTAGCGGGGGGAGGCACAGATACGCAGTATTTT
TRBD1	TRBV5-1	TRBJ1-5	CASRGSDRAGEPQHF	TGCGCCAGCAGAGGGTCCGACAGGGCCGGTGAGCCCCAGCATTTT
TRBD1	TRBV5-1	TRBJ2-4	CASSPGQEANIQYF	TGCGCCAGCAGCCCCGGACAGGAAGCAAACATTCAGTACTTC
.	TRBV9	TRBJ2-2	CASSFPSRGPNTGELFF	TGTGCCAGCAGCTTCCCCTCGCGGGGACCTAACACCGGGGAGCTGTTTTTT
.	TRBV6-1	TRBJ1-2	CASSEGPYGYTF	TGTGCCAGCAGTGAGGGACCTTATGGCTACACCTTC
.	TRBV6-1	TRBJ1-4	CASSATRGVGNEKLFF	TGTGCCAGCAGTGCCACCCGGGGCGTGGGCAATGAAAAACTGTTTTTT
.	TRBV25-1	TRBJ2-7	CASSEYGFGVWTDEQYF	TGTGCCAGCAGTGAATATGGTTTCGGGGTATGGACGGACGAGCAGTACTTC
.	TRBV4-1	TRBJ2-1	CASGGPNSYNEQFF	TGCGCCAGCGGGGGGCCCAACTCCTACAATGAGCAGTTCTTC
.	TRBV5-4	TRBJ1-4	CASSFPEGSNEKLFF	TGTGCCAGCAGCTTCCCCGAGGGGTCTAATGAAAAACTGTTTTTT
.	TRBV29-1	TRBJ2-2	CSVGRSNTGELFF	TGCAGCGTTGGGCGATCTAATACCGGGGAGCTGTTTTTT
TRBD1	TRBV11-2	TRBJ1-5	CASSLDRGDSQPQHF	TGTGCCAGCAGCTTAGATCGTGGGGACAGCCAGCCCCAGCATTTT